These T cell receptor beta chains were read from a single sample in a study of blood T cells in healthy people across ages. From the 5' RACE reads, TCRdb called clonotypes with MiXCR, one entry per CDR3 protein. Of about 700,000 distinct CDR3 sequences in the sample, roughly 32% were seen once. Specimen: blood. Receptor source: a woman of 80 years or more in good health. Each CDR3 is given with its conserved first and last residue. D genes are given only for firm matches. Size is omitted from some rows. Given values are once, few, many or a class for expanded clones.

clone_size: many; d_call: TRBD1; v_call: TRBV7-2; j_call: TRBJ2-1; cdr3_aa: CASSLQWTGFNEQFF; cdr3_nt: TGTGCCAGCAGCTTACAGTGGACAGGGTTTAATGAGCAGTTCTTC
clone_size: many; d_call: TRBD1; v_call: TRBV5-1; j_call: TRBJ2-5; cdr3_aa: CASSLLQGARGETQYF; cdr3_nt: TGCGCCAGCAGCTTGTTACAGGGGGCGAGAGGAGAGACCCAGTACTTC
clone_size: -; d_call: -; v_call: TRBV5-1; j_call: TRBJ2-7; cdr3_aa: CASSDVSGSYEQYF; cdr3_nt: TGCGCCAGCAGTGATGTTAGCGGCTCCTACGAGCAGTACTTC
clone_size: many; d_call: TRBD2; v_call: TRBV3-1; j_call: TRBJ2-5; cdr3_aa: CASSQDWLAGAQETQYF; cdr3_nt: TGTGCCAGCAGCCAAGATTGGCTAGCGGGGGCCCAAGAGACCCAGTACTTC
clone_size: once; d_call: -; v_call: TRBV19; j_call: TRBJ1-2; cdr3_aa: CACSITLREFGYTF; cdr3_nt: TGTGCCTGTAGTATAACTCTGCGGGAATTTGGCTACACCTTC
clone_size: few; d_call: -; v_call: TRBV2; j_call: TRBJ1-1; cdr3_aa: CASTRPGTGNTEAFF; cdr3_nt: TGTGCCAGCACTCGTCCCGGGACGGGAAATACTGAAGCTTTCTTT
clone_size: -; d_call: -; v_call: TRBV5-1; j_call: TRBJ2-4; cdr3_aa: CASSRAAAENIQYF; cdr3_nt: TGCGCCAGCAGTCGGGCCGCAGCGGAGAACATTCAGTACTTC
clone_size: many; d_call: -; v_call: TRBV7-2; j_call: TRBJ2-5; cdr3_aa: CASSSGATAQETQYF; cdr3_nt: TGTGCCAGCAGCTCGGGGGCGACAGCTCAAGAGACCCAGTACTTC
clone_size: many; d_call: TRBD1; v_call: TRBV4-3; j_call: TRBJ1-2; cdr3_aa: CASSQDRDSGYTF; cdr3_nt: TGCGCCAGCAGCCAAGACAGGGACAGTGGCTACACCTTC
clone_size: many; d_call: TRBD2; v_call: TRBV28; j_call: TRBJ2-1; cdr3_aa: CASRLAGGLYNEQFF; cdr3_nt: TGTGCCAGCAGATTAGCGGGGGGGTTATACAATGAGCAGTTCTTC
clone_size: -; d_call: TRBD1; v_call: TRBV7-2; j_call: TRBJ1-5; cdr3_aa: CASSLDGTGGYSNQPQHF; cdr3_nt: TGTGCCAGCAGCTTAGATGGGACAGGGGGGTATAGCAATCAGCCCCAGCATTTT
clone_size: once; d_call: -; v_call: TRBV5-1; j_call: TRBJ2-7; cdr3_aa: CASSFDPGEQYF; cdr3_nt: TGCGCCAGCAGCTTCGACCCTGGCGAGCAGTACTTC
clone_size: many; d_call: -; v_call: TRBV7-2; j_call: TRBJ1-1; cdr3_aa: CASSSSRGKAFF; cdr3_nt: TGTGCCAGCAGCTCTTCCCGGGGGAAAGCTTTCTTT
clone_size: many; d_call: TRBD1; v_call: TRBV6-1; j_call: TRBJ2-5; cdr3_aa: CASSEGAGTGQETQYF; cdr3_nt: TGTGCCAGCAGTGAAGGGGCAGGGACAGGACAAGAGACCCAGTACTTC
clone_size: few; d_call: TRBD1; v_call: TRBV5-1; j_call: TRBJ2-7; cdr3_aa: CASSLKGAPYEQYF; cdr3_nt: TGCGCCAGCAGCTTGAAGGGGGCCCCCTACGAGCAGTACTTC
clone_size: -; d_call: -; v_call: TRBV7-2; j_call: TRBJ1-2; cdr3_aa: CASSLGHGTGLDYGYTF; cdr3_nt: TGTGCCAGCAGCTTAGGGCACGGAACAGGGTTGGACTATGGCTACACCTTC
clone_size: -; d_call: -; v_call: TRBV10-3; j_call: TRBJ1-2; cdr3_aa: CATSESRRQDRGYTF; cdr3_nt: TGTGCCACCAGTGAGTCGAGAAGACAGGATCGCGGCTACACCTTC
clone_size: many; d_call: TRBD1; v_call: TRBV5-1; j_call: TRBJ1-2; cdr3_aa: CASSLRTGSYGYTF; cdr3_nt: TGCGCCAGCAGCTTGAGGACAGGGAGCTATGGCTACACCTTC
clone_size: -; d_call: -; v_call: TRBV20-1; j_call: TRBJ2-7; cdr3_aa: CSATAGDHPHEQYF; cdr3_nt: TGCAGTGCCACCGCTGGGGACCATCCCCACGAGCAGTACTTC
clone_size: many; d_call: TRBD1; v_call: TRBV7-2; j_call: TRBJ2-4; cdr3_aa: CASSWTGFGNIQYF; cdr3_nt: TGTGCCAGCAGCTGGACAGGTTTTGGAAACATTCAGTACTTC
clone_size: few; d_call: TRBD1; v_call: TRBV30; j_call: TRBJ1-1; cdr3_aa: CAWSVPRGGAGAFF; cdr3_nt: TGTGCCTGGAGTGTACCGAGAGGGGGCGCAGGAGCTTTCTTT
clone_size: few; d_call: TRBD1; v_call: TRBV20-1; j_call: TRBJ1-6; cdr3_aa: CSARSRGDSSYNSPLHF; cdr3_nt: TGCAGTGCTAGATCTCGGGGGGACAGCTCCTATAATTCACCCCTCCACTTT
clone_size: -; d_call: TRBD1; v_call: TRBV5-1; j_call: TRBJ1-1; cdr3_aa: CASHPGTGGPNAEAFF; cdr3_nt: TGCGCCAGCCACCCCGGGACAGGGGGACCGAACGCTGAAGCTTTCTTT
clone_size: -; d_call: TRBD1; v_call: TRBV12-3/TRBV12-4; j_call: TRBJ2-5; cdr3_aa: CASSLTGGANNEQYF; cdr3_nt: TGTGCCAGCAGTCTCACAGGGGGCGCGAACAATGAGCAGTACTTC
clone_size: -; d_call: TRBD2; v_call: TRBV19; j_call: TRBJ2-3; cdr3_aa: CASGLAATTDTQYF; cdr3_nt: TGTGCCAGCGGACTAGCGGCGACCACAGATACGCAGTATTTT
clone_size: few; d_call: -; v_call: TRBV27; j_call: TRBJ2-7; cdr3_aa: CASSVLVGPYEQYF; cdr3_nt: TGTGCCAGCTCGGTGCTTGTTGGACCCTACGAGCAGTACTTC
clone_size: few; d_call: -; v_call: TRBV20-1; j_call: TRBJ1-4; cdr3_aa: CSARGGGQEKLFF; cdr3_nt: TGCAGTGCTAGGGGGGGGGGCCAGGAAAAACTGTTTTTT
clone_size: many; d_call: -; v_call: TRBV15; j_call: TRBJ1-2; cdr3_aa: CATSRELGGIYGYTF; cdr3_nt: TGTGCCACCAGCAGAGAGCTCGGAGGGATCTATGGCTACACCTTC
clone_size: few; d_call: -; v_call: TRBV12-3/TRBV12-4; j_call: TRBJ1-2; cdr3_aa: CASSLVDRLTF; cdr3_nt: TGTGCCAGCAGTTTGGTGGACCGCCTGACCTTC
clone_size: many; d_call: TRBD2; v_call: TRBV15; j_call: TRBJ2-3; cdr3_aa: CATSSGTSGISSTDTQYF; cdr3_nt: TGTGCCACCAGCAGCGGGACTAGCGGGATTTCTAGCACAGATACGCAGTATTTT
clone_size: many; d_call: TRBD1; v_call: TRBV9; j_call: TRBJ1-1; cdr3_aa: CASSVLTGDTEAFF; cdr3_nt: TGTGCCAGCAGCGTCCTGACAGGGGACACTGAAGCTTTCTTT
clone_size: -; d_call: TRBD1; v_call: TRBV20-1; j_call: TRBJ2-1; cdr3_aa: CSARRQGGETQFF; cdr3_nt: TGCAGTGCTAGACGACAGGGGGGCGAGACCCAGTTCTTC
clone_size: many; d_call: -; v_call: TRBV7-2; j_call: TRBJ1-2; cdr3_aa: CASSLRRDNYGYTF; cdr3_nt: TGTGCCAGCAGTTTACGGAGGGATAACTATGGCTACACCTTC
clone_size: many; d_call: -; v_call: TRBV20-1; j_call: TRBJ1-2; cdr3_aa: CSAKGGSSYGYTF; cdr3_nt: TGCAGCGCAAAAGGAGGGTCTTCCTATGGCTACACCTTC
clone_size: many; d_call: -; v_call: TRBV20-1; j_call: TRBJ2-1; cdr3_aa: CSARPAAYNEQFF; cdr3_nt: TGCAGTGCTAGACCTGCGGCCTACAATGAGCAGTTCTTC
clone_size: many; d_call: TRBD1; v_call: TRBV5-1; j_call: TRBJ2-3; cdr3_aa: CASSPGDRPSDTQYF; cdr3_nt: TGCGCCAGCAGCCCGGGGGACAGGCCATCAGATACGCAGTATTTT
clone_size: many; d_call: TRBD1; v_call: TRBV5-4; j_call: TRBJ2-3; cdr3_aa: CASSSLDRGPRDTQYF; cdr3_nt: TGTGCCAGCAGTTCCTTGGACAGGGGCCCTCGGGATACGCAGTATTTT
clone_size: -; d_call: -; v_call: TRBV27; j_call: TRBJ1-2; cdr3_aa: CASTETGTSYGYTF; cdr3_nt: TGTGCCAGCACAGAAACCGGGACAAGCTATGGCTACACCTTC
clone_size: many; d_call: -; v_call: TRBV12-3/TRBV12-4; j_call: TRBJ2-3; cdr3_aa: CASSLIVDTQYF; cdr3_nt: TGTGCCAGCAGTCTGATAGTAGATACGCAGTATTTT
clone_size: many; d_call: -; v_call: TRBV7-2; j_call: TRBJ2-7; cdr3_aa: CASSLTGTQAYEQYF; cdr3_nt: TGTGCCAGCAGCCTAACGGGAACTCAAGCCTACGAGCAGTACTTC
clone_size: -; d_call: -; v_call: TRBV7-9; j_call: TRBJ1-2; cdr3_aa: CASSSGRQIFYGYTF; cdr3_nt: TGTGCCAGCAGCTCAGGGCGCCAGATCTTCTATGGCTACACCTTC
clone_size: -; d_call: -; v_call: TRBV6-1; j_call: TRBJ1-1; cdr3_aa: CASRGLEHTEAFF; cdr3_nt: TGTGCCAGCAGGGGATTAGAGCACACTGAAGCTTTCTTT
clone_size: few; d_call: TRBD1; v_call: TRBV6-1; j_call: TRBJ2-1; cdr3_aa: CASRGTGKKQFF; cdr3_nt: TGTGCCAGCAGGGGGACAGGGAAAAAACAGTTCTTC
clone_size: many; d_call: -; v_call: TRBV5-1; j_call: TRBJ2-3; cdr3_aa: CATAVRQGGDTQYF; cdr3_nt: TGCGCCACCGCTGTGAGACAGGGAGGAGATACGCAGTATTTT
clone_size: -; d_call: TRBD1; v_call: TRBV19; j_call: TRBJ1-5; cdr3_aa: CASKRGQGANQPQHF; cdr3_nt: TGTGCCAGTAAAAGGGGGCAGGGGGCGAATCAGCCCCAGCATTTT
clone_size: -; d_call: TRBD2; v_call: TRBV20-1; j_call: TRBJ2-7; cdr3_aa: CSAREETSGGSYEQYF; cdr3_nt: TGCAGTGCTAGAGAGGAGACTAGCGGGGGCTCCTACGAGCAGTACTTC
clone_size: -; d_call: -; v_call: TRBV29-1; j_call: TRBJ1-2; cdr3_aa: CSVDRPEDGYTF; cdr3_nt: TGCAGCGTTGACAGGCCAGAGGATGGCTACACCTTC
clone_size: once; d_call: -; v_call: TRBV5-1; j_call: TRBJ2-1; cdr3_aa: CASSSPEGYNEQFF; cdr3_nt: TGCGCCAGCAGCTCCCCGGAGGGCTACAATGAGCAGTTCTTC
clone_size: -; d_call: -; v_call: TRBV20-1; j_call: TRBJ2-5; cdr3_aa: CSARGPWQETQYF; cdr3_nt: TGCAGTGCTAGAGGACCGTGGCAAGAGACCCAGTACTTC
clone_size: -; d_call: -; v_call: TRBV20-1; j_call: TRBJ1-3; cdr3_aa: CSAYSLVSGNTIYF; cdr3_nt: TGCAGTGCTTACTCCTTGGTGTCTGGAAACACCATATATTTT
clone_size: -; d_call: -; v_call: TRBV27; j_call: TRBJ2-2; cdr3_aa: CASSFRRLFTGELFF; cdr3_nt: TGTGCCAGCAGTTTCCGACGACTCTTCACCGGGGAGCTGTTTTTT
clone_size: few; d_call: -; v_call: TRBV30; j_call: TRBJ1-4; cdr3_aa: CAWSAWGRGEKLFF; cdr3_nt: TGTGCCTGGAGTGCCTGGGGCCGGGGAGAAAAACTGTTTTTT
clone_size: -; d_call: -; v_call: TRBV24-1; j_call: TRBJ2-1; cdr3_aa: CATAIGTSSEQFF; cdr3_nt: TGTGCCACCGCCATAGGGACTTCAAGCGAGCAGTTCTTC
clone_size: -; d_call: -; v_call: TRBV7-9; j_call: TRBJ1-2; cdr3_aa: CASSSAGIGYTF; cdr3_nt: TGTGCCAGCAGCTCCGCAGGGATTGGCTACACCTTC
clone_size: -; d_call: TRBD1; v_call: TRBV20-1; j_call: TRBJ2-4; cdr3_aa: CSARVAETGLNIQYF; cdr3_nt: TGCAGTGCTAGAGTCGCAGAGACAGGGTTAAACATTCAGTACTTC
clone_size: few; d_call: -; v_call: TRBV5-1; j_call: TRBJ1-1; cdr3_aa: CASSETGSNTEAFF; cdr3_nt: TGCGCCAGCTCAGAGACAGGTTCAAACACTGAAGCTTTCTTT